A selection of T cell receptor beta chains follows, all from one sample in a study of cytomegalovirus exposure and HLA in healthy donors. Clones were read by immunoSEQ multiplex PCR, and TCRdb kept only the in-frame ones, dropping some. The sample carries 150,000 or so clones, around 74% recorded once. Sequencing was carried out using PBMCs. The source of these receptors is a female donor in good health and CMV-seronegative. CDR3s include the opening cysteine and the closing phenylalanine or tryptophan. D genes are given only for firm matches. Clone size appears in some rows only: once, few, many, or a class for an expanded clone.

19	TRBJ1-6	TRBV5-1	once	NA	TGCGCCAGCAGGATATCGGGGGGGGCCATGAGCTCCTATAATTCACCCCTCCACTTT	CASRISGGAMSSYNSPLHF
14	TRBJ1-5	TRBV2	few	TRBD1	TGTGCCAGCAGTTCAGGACAGGGTAGTCAGCCCCAGCATTTT	CASSSGQGSQPQHF
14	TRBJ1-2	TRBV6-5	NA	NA	TGTGCCAGCAGCTCTCCGGGACAAAACTATGGCTACACCTTC	CASSSPGQNYGYTF
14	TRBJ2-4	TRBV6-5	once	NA	TGTGCCAGCAGTTACCAGGGCCCCAAAAACATTCAGTACTTC	CASSYQGPKNIQYF
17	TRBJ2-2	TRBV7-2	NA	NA	TGTGCCAGCAGCCCCACCGGGACACGCCTCAACACCGGGGAGCTGTTTTTT	CASSPTGTRLNTGELFF
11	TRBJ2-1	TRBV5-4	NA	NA	TGTGCCAGCAGAGAGGGAAATGAGCAGTTCTTC	CASREGNEQFF
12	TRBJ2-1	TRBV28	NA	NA	TGTGCCAGCAGCACGAATCAGGGGTTTCAGTTCTTC	CASSTNQGFQFF
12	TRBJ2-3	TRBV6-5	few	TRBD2	TGTGCCAGCAGCTCGGGGGGGGATACGCAGTATTTT	CASSSGGDTQYF
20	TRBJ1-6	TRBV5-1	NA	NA	TGCGCCAGCAGCTTGGCCGTCCGGGTAAGGGCGGGGGGGGTTAATTCACCCCTCCACTTT	CASSLAVRVRAGGVNSPLHF
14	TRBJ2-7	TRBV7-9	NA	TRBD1	TGTGCCAGCAGCTGGGCCGGGACAGTCTACGAGCAGTACTTC	CASSWAGTVYEQYF
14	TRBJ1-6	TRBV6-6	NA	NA	TGTGCCAGCATCCAGGGATTGTATAATTCACCCCTCCACTTT	CASIQGLYNSPLHF
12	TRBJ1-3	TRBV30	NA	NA	TGTGCCTGGAGTGCAAGCGGAAACACCATATATTTT	CAWSASGNTIYF
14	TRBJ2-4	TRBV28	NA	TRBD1	TGTGCCAGCAGCTTACAGGGGGCCCAAAACATTCAGTACTTC	CASSLQGAQNIQYF
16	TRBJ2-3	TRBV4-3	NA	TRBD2	TGCGCCAGCAGCCAGAATAGCGGGGGGGCCGGCGATACGCAGTATTTT	CASSQNSGGAGDTQYF
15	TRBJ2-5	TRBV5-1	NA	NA	TGCGCCAGCAGCTTGGGGGCTATGTACCAAGAGACCCAGTACTTC	CASSLGAMYQETQYF
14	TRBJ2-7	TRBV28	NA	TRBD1	TGTGCCAGCAGGGTAGACAGGGTTCCCTACGAGCAGTACTTC	CASRVDRVPYEQYF
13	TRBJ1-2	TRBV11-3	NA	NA	TGTGCCAGCAGCTCCTCGTCCGGCTATGGCTACACCTTC	CASSSSSGYGYTF
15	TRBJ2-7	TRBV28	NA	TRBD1	TGTGCCAGCAGTTTACCAGGGACAGGGGGACGTGAGCAGTACTTC	CASSLPGTGGREQYF
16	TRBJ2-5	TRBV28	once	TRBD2	TGTGCCAGCAGTCCCCTCGGGAGCGGGAGGAAAGAGACCCAATACTTC	CASSPLGSGRKETQYF
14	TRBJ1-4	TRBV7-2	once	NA	TGTGCCAGCAGCCAAGGGGGGGCGGAGGAAAAACTGTTTTTT	CASSQGGAEEKLFF
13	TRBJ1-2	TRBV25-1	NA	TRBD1	TGTGCCAGCAGCCGGACAGGGGGCTATGGCTACACCTTC	CASSRTGGYGYTF
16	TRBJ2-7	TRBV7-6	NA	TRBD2	TGTGCCAGCAGCACTCGTCGGGGACTAGCGGCCGACGAGCAGTACTTC	CASSTRRGLAADEQYF
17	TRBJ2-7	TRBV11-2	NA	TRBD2	TGTGCCAGCAGCTTAGCACTAGCGGCCCGTCACTCCTACGAGCAGTACTTC	CASSLALAARHSYEQYF
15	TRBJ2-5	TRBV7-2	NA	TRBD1	TGTGCCAGCAGTCAGACCGGGACAGGGTCTCGGGAGCAGTACTTC	CASSQTGTGSREQYF
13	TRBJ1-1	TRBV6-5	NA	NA	TGTGCCAGCAGTGATACTGCGAACACTGAAGCTTTCTTT	CASSDTANTEAFF
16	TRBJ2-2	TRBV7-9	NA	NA	TGTGCCAGCAGCTGGACCGGGGGGCCGAACACCGGGGAGCTGTTTTTT	CASSWTGGPNTGELFF
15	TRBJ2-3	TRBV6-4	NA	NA	TGTGCCAGCAGTGTAACACTAGATTCTGCAGATACGCAGTATTTT	CASSVTLDSADTQYF
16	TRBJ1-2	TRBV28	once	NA	TGTGCCAGCAGTCCCCTGGTGGGGGCAAGCGAAGAAGGCTACACCTTC	CASSPLVGASEEGYTF
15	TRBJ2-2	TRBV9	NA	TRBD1	TGTGCCAGCAGCGTACAAGGCAGGGGGATAGGGGAGCTGTTTTTT	CASSVQGRGIGELFF
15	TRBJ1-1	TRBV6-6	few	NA	TGTGCCAGCAGTTACAGTCAGGGGCGGAACACTGAAGCTTTCTTT	CASSYSQGRNTEAFF